A single sample is the source of the 4 T cell receptor beta chains below, sequenced in a study of response to subunit inactivated influenza vaccine. TCRdb recomputed calls from the RT-PCR reads with MiXCR, one row per CDR3 protein. The sample carries 650,000 to 850,000 distinct CDR3 sequences, approximately 15% recorded once. Specimen: PBMCs from blood, collected 14 to 15 days before vaccination. These receptors all come from a man aged 45 to 65 who received an inactivated influenza vaccine.

The V call is TRBV12-3 or TRBV12-4, the J call TRBJ1-1; TRBD1 matches 7 bases. V lost 5 bases and J lost 0; bases outside the gene matches: 9. This CDR3 has 16 residues. CDR3 coding DNA: TGTGCCAGCAGTCTACGACAGGGCCGGATGAACACTGAAGCTTTCTTT. As protein: CASSLRQGRMNTEAFF.

This clonotype was seen a handful of times. CDR3 loop: CASSLSTATNEKLFF. The CDR3 DNA sequence: TGTGCCAGCAGCCTGTCGACCGCAACTAATGAAAAACTGTTTTTT. This chain joins TRBV3-1 and TRBJ1-4; unclear D gene. This CDR3 spans 15 amino acids. CDR1 and CDR2 (germline): LGHDT, YNNKEL (reference sequence). The germline V and J ends were trimmed by 4 bases and 0 bases, with 9 bases remaining between them.

At least ten counts were recorded for this clonotype. V and J are TRBV7-9 and TRBJ2-3; 7 bases line up with TRBD2. The CDR3 length is 16 residues. Germline CDR1 SEHNR, CDR2 FQNEAQ (reference sequence). V gave up 2 bases and J gave up 2 bases; unmatched junction bases: 7. The CDR3 loop reads CASSLWRGKPTDTQYF. The CDR3 DNA reads as TGTGCCAGCAGCTTATGGCGGGGGAAACCCACAGATACGCAGTATTTT.

The J gene is TRBJ2-7, the V gene TRBV11-1; no clear D gene. Trimming pared 5 bases from V and 7 bases from J, leaving 15 bases between. The germline V gene has CDR1 SGHAT and CDR2 FQDESV (reference sequence). This CDR3 spans 13 amino acids. CDR3 amino acids: CASSREVLQEQYF. The CDR3 bases are TGTGCCAGCAGCCGCGAAGTTCTCCAAGAGCAGTACTTC.